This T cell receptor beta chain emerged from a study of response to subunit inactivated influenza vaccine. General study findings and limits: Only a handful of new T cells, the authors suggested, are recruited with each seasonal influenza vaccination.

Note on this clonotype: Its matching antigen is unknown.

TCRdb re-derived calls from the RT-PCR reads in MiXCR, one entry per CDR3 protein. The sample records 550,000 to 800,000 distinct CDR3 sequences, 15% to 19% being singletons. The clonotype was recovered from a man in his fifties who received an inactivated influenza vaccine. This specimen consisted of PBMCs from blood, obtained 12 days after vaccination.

The CDR3 nucleotides read TGTGCCAGCAGCTTTATCGGAGAGCGGACAAACACCGGGGAGCTGTTTTTT. This translates into CASSFIGERTNTGELFF. The chain employs TRBV5-5 and TRBJ2-2; either TRBD1 or TRBD2 may supply D (5 bases each). Germline loops: CDR1 SGHKS, CDR2 YYEKEE (reference sequence). Trimming left V 2 bases short and J 2 bases short, with 16 bases between. The CDR3 covers 17 residues.